The present T cell receptor (beta chain) was sequenced within a study of shared clonotypes between healthy human individuals. Regarding the study as a whole: What rarefaction showed was incomplete sorted-subset sequencing despite large depth. Among donors, the sharing of clonotypes was expected to be influenced by sequencing depth.

The table lists this clone with a few counts. Its matching antigen is unknown. Using immunoSEQ multiplex PCR, the repertoire was profiled, and TCRdb retains in-frame clones only, with some absent. The profile shows around 980,000 clones, 75% to 85% of them singletons. Trimming at V came to 5 bases and at J to 3 bases, leaving 5 bases not matched to a gene. CDR1 and CDR2 (germline): SEHNR, FQNEAQ (reference sequence). The CDR3 loop spans 15 amino acids. Sequenced material: memory CD4+ T cells from PBMCs. Subset: CD45RA-negative fraction. The sequence came from a young man in good health. Some clones in this sample may be carry-over from other donors' samples. This chain uses TRBV7-9 with TRBJ2-1; 9 bases agree with TRBD1. CDR3 in DNA: TGTGCCAGCAGCGTGGACAGGGGCAACTACAATGAGCAGTTCTTC. This sequence encodes CASSVDRGNYNEQFF.